This entry lists 27 T cell receptor beta chains sequenced from one sample in a study of Tregs in tolerant kidney transplant recipients. Measured with immunoSEQ multiplex PCR; TCRdb has only the in-frame clones, and not every one. The table for this sample gives about 15,000 clones. Related graft donors supplied nonmyeloablative bone marrow transplants, and mixed chimerism was transient. The sequenced sample was CD4+ T cells from blood (PBMCs), obtained 12 months after the transplant. These receptor sequences come from a human patient who received a combined kidney and bone marrow transplant. Some T cells may trace back to the graft donor.

Points on this clone: The read falls 3 residues short of the CDR3 end, and the missing part is taken from the germline J gene. The chain carries TRBV2 and TRBJ2-7; tentative D call: TRBD2 (5 bases). Trimming took 7 bases from V and 2 from J, leaving 21 bases between them. Germline V gene lookup returns CDR1 SNHLY and CDR2 FYNNEI. The CDR3 is 16 residues long. CDR3 residues: CASTNGRLDWAYEQYF. CDR3 DNA, as far as it was read: TGTGCCAGCACCAACGGTAGATTGGACTGGGCCTACGAG.

Comments on this clone: Read coverage stops 3 residues before the CDR3 terminus; the germline J gene supplies the remainder. The chain is built from TRBV7-7 and TRBJ2-7, with a possible D match to TRBD1 (6 bases). The CDR3 spans 15 residues. Trimming stripped 1 base from V and 2 bases from J, with 12 bases between. Germline CDR1 SSHAT, CDR2 FNYEAQ (reference sequence). The sequenced part of the CDR3 DNA is TGTGCCAGCAGCTTAGAGTGGGGGCCTACCTACGAG. It is translated as CASSLEWGPTYE. In full, the CDR3 reads CASSLEWGPTYEQYF.

As to this clone: The read is 3 residues too short to cover the CDR3 end, so that end is filled in from the germline J gene. The chain employs TRBV20-1 and TRBJ2-1, with a tentative D call TRBD2 (5 bases). The CDR3 loop spans 14 amino acids. V shed 3 bases and J shed 4 bases, with 13 bases lying between them. Germline assignment: CDR1 DFQATT and CDR2 SNEGSKA (reference sequence). The chain's CDR3 is CSASGPAGYNEQFF. The CDR3 DNA, read in part, is TGCAGTGCTAGTGGCCCGGCGGGTTACAATGAG.

Details on this clone: The read falls 3 residues short of the CDR3 end, and the missing part is taken from the germline J gene. J is TRBJ1-2 and V is TRBV20-1, with 9 bases lining up with TRBD1. The trim removed 5 bases at V and 7 bases at J, leaving 8 bases unmatched. Germline V gene sequence: CDR1 DFQATT, CDR2 SNEGSKA (reference sequence). This CDR3 is built from 13 residues. The part of the CDR3 DNA that was read is TGCAGTGCTTACACAGGGGGCGCCGGTGGC. Translated, it gives CSAYTGGAGG. The whole CDR3 is CSAYTGGAGGYTF.

Comment on this clone: The read gets to within 3 residues of the CDR3 end, and the germline J gene fills in the rest. The V gene is TRBV29-1, the J gene TRBJ2-1; 13 nucleotides match TRBD2. This CDR3 is 14 amino acids long. The V gene's germline CDR1 is SQVTM and CDR2 ANQGSEA. The V gene end was trimmed by 6 bases and the J gene end by 5 bases; junction bases not matched to a gene: 4. The covered CDR3 bases are TGCAGCGTCTTCACTAGCGGGAGGGACAATGAG. It encodes CSVFTSGRDNE. The CDR3 in full is CSVFTSGRDNEQFF.

Considering frequency, this clone is medium-sized. The read terminates 3 residues before the CDR3 end, so the remaining end is supplied by the germline J gene. The chain is built from TRBV5-1 and TRBJ1-3; D not resolved. Germline V gene data show CDR1 as SGHRS and CDR2 as YFSETQ. Between the trimmed V and J ends, which lost 4 bases and 0 bases, there was a span of 8 bases. The CDR3 sequence is 14 residues long. Partial CDR3 DNA: TGCGCCAGCAGCGTGGACGGCTCTGGAAACACC. Protein product: CASSVDGSGNT. The entire CDR3 protein reads CASSVDGSGNTIYF.

As to this clone: The CDR3 is cut off 3 residues early in the read; its end comes from the germline J gene. This rearrangement joins TRBV12-3 or TRBV12-4 to TRBJ1-4, with D possibly TRBD1 on 5 matching bases. Trimming pared 8 bases from V and 0 bases from J, leaving 16 bases between. CDR3 size: 16 residues. CDR3 loop: CASQSGGSATNEKLFF. Partial CDR3 DNA: TGTGCCAGCCAATCTGGGGGGAGTGCAACTAATGAAAAA.

As concerns this clone: Read sequence stops 3 residues before the CDR3 end, and the germline J gene provides the missing end. J is TRBJ2-7 and V is TRBV6-2 or TRBV6-3; 8 positions agree with TRBD2. This CDR3 region has 14 residues. The germline gives CDR1 MNHEY, CDR2 SVGEGT. Losses at the gene ends were 7 bases for V and 4 bases for J; bases not matched to a gene: 9. The CDR3 protein is CASTPRAGAYEQYF. The part of the CDR3 DNA that was read is TGTGCCAGCACCCCCAGAGCGGGAGCGTACGAG.

This clone registers medium-sized by frequency. The read is 3 residues too short to cover the CDR3 end, so that end is filled in from the germline J gene. The V gene is TRBV5-1, the J gene TRBJ2-2; 7 nucleotides line up with TRBD1. The CDR3 consists of 13 residues. Unmatched junction bases numbered 0, after V lost 2 bases and J lost 5 bases. CDR1 is SGHRS and CDR2 is YFSETQ in the germline V gene. Here the CDR3 reads CASSLQGTGELFF. The CDR3 bases that were read are TGCGCCAGCAGCTTACAGGGGACCGGGGAG.

In regard to this clone: The read comes to an end 3 residues before the CDR3 does, leaving the germline J gene to fill in the end. The genes are TRBV19 and TRBJ2-7; no definite D call. This CDR3 is 13 amino acids long. Trimming cost V 3 bases and J 3 bases, with 9 bases left between them. Germline CDR1 is LNHDA and CDR2 is SQIVND (reference sequence). The DNA read from the CDR3 is TGTGCCAGTAGTATTGCGACTTTCTACGAG. Translated: CASSIATFYE. The full CDR3 protein reads CASSIATFYEQYF.

As for this clone: Read sequence stops 3 residues before the CDR3 end, and the germline J gene provides the missing end. The chain joins TRBV10-3 to TRBJ2-3; 9 bases map to TRBD2. The CDR3 spans 16 residues. Germline V CDR1 and CDR2: ENHRY, SYGVKD. Trimming removed 1 base from V and 4 bases from J; junction bases left unmatched: 6. Here the CDR3 reads CAISELKREVADTQYF. The covered CDR3 bases are TGTGCCATCAGTGAGTTGAAGCGGGAGGTGGCAGATACG.

On this clone itself: The read ends 3 residues before the CDR3 terminus; that terminus is restored from the germline J gene. The rearrangement joins TRBV10-2 to TRBJ2-7; TRBD2 is a possible D gene (6 bases). CDR1 is WSHSY, CDR2 SAAADI, per germline. V lost 6 bases and J lost 2, with 8 bases in between. The CDR3 covers 12 residues. CDR3 residues: CASSGTAYEQYF. The CDR3 bases that were read are TGCGCCAGCAGCGGGACTGCCTACGAG.

With regard to this clone: The CDR3 end is not reached by the read, which stops 3 residues before it; the germline J gene fills it in. This chain uses TRBV6-1 with TRBJ2-5, with D maybe TRBD1 (5 bases). Trimming cost V 0 bases and J 3 bases, with 11 bases left between them. The CDR3 has 15 amino acids. Per the germline V gene, CDR1 is MNHNS and CDR2 is SASEGT. The DNA read from the CDR3 is TGTGCCAGCAGTGAAGCGCTTCCAGGGAAAGAGACC. This sequence encodes CASSEALPGKET. From start to end, the CDR3 is CASSEALPGKETQYF.

For this clone: The CDR3 is cut off 3 residues early in the read; its end comes from the germline J gene. The rearrangement joins TRBV6-2 or TRBV6-3 to TRBJ1-3; D is undetermined. CDR1 and CDR2 (germline): MNHEY, SVGEGT. The CDR3 has 15 residues. The ends were cut back, 5 bases at V and 4 bases at J, with 15 bases in the middle. CDR3 amino acids: CASSELVVSGNTIYF. CDR3 DNA, as far as it was read: TGTGCCAGCAGTGAGCTCGTCGTATCGGGAAACACC.

In the case of this clone: With the read ending 3 residues before the CDR3 end, the germline J gene is used to fill in that end. The chain uses TRBV4-2 and TRBJ2-7; a possible D gene is TRBD2 (6 bases). This CDR3 region has 16 residues. Trimming removed 0 bases from V and 3 bases from J, with 15 bases in between. In germline, CDR1 is LGHNA, CDR2 YNFKEQ. CDR3 DNA (partial): TGTGCCAGCAGCCAAGATTGGGTGACTAGAATCTACGAG. Residues: CASSQDWVTRIYE. The complete CDR3 sequence is CASSQDWVTRIYEQYF.

Of note for this clone: The read finishes 3 residues shy of the CDR3 end, and the germline J gene is used to complete it. This chain joins TRBV20-1 and TRBJ2-3, with D possibly being TRBD1 (6 bases). This CDR3 spans 14 amino acids. The V end was cut by 6 bases, the J end by 3 bases, with 16 bases between. From germline, CDR1 is DFQATT and CDR2 SNEGSKA (reference sequence). The CDR3 reads CSANRVLGTDTQYF. The sequenced CDR3 bases are TGCAGTGCAAACAGGGTGTTGGGTACAGATACG.

Of note for this clone: The CDR3 is cut off 3 residues early in the read; its end comes from the germline J gene. The rearrangement joins TRBV5-1 to TRBJ2-1; 10 positions match TRBD2. CDR1 is SGHRS, CDR2 YFSETQ, per germline. This CDR3 contains 16 residues. J lost 2 bases, V lost 3 bases, and 5 bases had no gene match. The CDR3: CASSSTGTSAYNEQFF. The DNA read from the CDR3 is TGCGCCAGCAGCTCAACCGGGACTAGCGCCTACAATGAG.

With respect to this clone: The read is 3 residues too short to cover the CDR3 end, so that end is filled in from the germline J gene. The rearrangement links TRBV7-8 to TRBJ2-1; 7 nucleotides match TRBD2. Losses at the gene ends were 1 base for V and 6 bases for J; bases not matched to a gene: 6. The germline CDR1 and CDR2 sequences are SGHVS and FQNEAQ. The CDR3 extends over 15 amino acids. The CDR3 sequence: CASSLDSGPTNEQFF. The sequenced CDR3 bases are TGTGCCAGCAGCTTAGATAGCGGGCCAACCAATGAG.

This clone is labeled medium-sized based on frequency. The read ends 3 residues shy of where the CDR3 ends; the end is completed using the germline J gene. This sequence joins TRBV4-2 and TRBJ2-4; tentative D call: TRBD2 (6 bases). V lost 4 bases, J lost 0 bases, and 25 bases lay in between. The CDR3 runs 20 residues. Germline lookup yields CDR1 LGHNA and CDR2 YNFKEQ. CDR3 DNA, as far as it was read: TGTGCCAGCAGCCTCGGGGGTACTAGCAGTCGGGTGCCAGCCAAAAACATT. It yields the protein CASSLGGTSSRVPAKNI. In full, the CDR3 reads CASSLGGTSSRVPAKNIQYF.

With respect to this clone: From the germline J gene comes the end of the CDR3, since the read stops 3 residues before it. The gene calls are TRBV20-1 and TRBJ1-4; 7 nucleotides match TRBD1. CDR3 size: 14 residues. Germline V gene data show CDR1 as DFQATT and CDR2 as SNEGSKA (reference sequence). With 1 base clipped from V and 7 bases from J, the junction kept 6 bases outside the gene matches. The sequenced CDR3 bases are TGCAGTGCTAGAGCGACAGGGATTCGTGAAAAA. It is translated as CSARATGIREK. The entire CDR3 is CSARATGIREKLFF.

With respect to this clone: The read terminates 3 residues ahead of where the CDR3 ends, so the germline J gene completes it. The chain carries TRBV5-1 and TRBJ1-1, with a weak D call TRBD1 (5 bases). The CDR3 sequence is 14 residues long. Trimming took off 1 base at V and 0 bases at J, with 7 bases between the two ends. Germline V gene sequence: CDR1 SGHRS, CDR2 YFSETQ. Incomplete CDR3 DNA: TGCGCCAGCAGCTTGAGGGGCATGAACACTGAA. This sequence encodes CASSLRGMNTE. The full CDR3 protein is CASSLRGMNTEAFF.

As regards this clone: The CDR3 is cut off 3 residues early in the read; its end comes from the germline J gene. This chain joins TRBV14 and TRBJ2-1; 9 bases fit TRBD2. Germline loops: CDR1 SGHDN, CDR2 FVKESK. The CDR3 runs to 18 residues. The V and J ends lost 3 bases and 1 base, in that order; junction bases with no gene match: 10. This CDR3 is CASSQGAGGPSSYNEQFF. The CDR3 bases that were read are TGTGCCAGCAGCCAGGGGGCGGGAGGGCCCTCATCCTACAATGAG.

Comments on this clone: The missing CDR3 end, 3 residues past where the read stops, is filled in from the germline J gene. The chain has TRBV4-2 and TRBJ1-6; D may be TRBD1 (5 bases). The CDR3 length is 14 residues. From germline, CDR1 is LGHNA and CDR2 YNFKEQ. Trimming pared 4 bases from V and 9 bases from J, leaving 13 bases between. This CDR3 is CASSLSGGVSPLHF. The sequenced CDR3 bases are TGTGCCAGCAGCCTCTCGGGGGGAGTTTCACCC.

With regard to this clone: The CDR3 extends 3 residues past the end of the read, so its final part is completed from the germline J gene. V and J are TRBV2 and TRBJ2-7, with 7 bases aligning to TRBD1. J gave up 4 bases and V 5 bases, and 8 bases lay outside the gene matches. This CDR3 is 14 amino acids long. Germline values: CDR1 SNHLY, CDR2 FYNNEI. The CDR3 region is CASSTQGSLYEQYF. CDR3 bases read: TGTGCCAGCAGTACACAGGGGAGCCTTTACGAG. The full variable domain, rest sourced from reference TRBV2 and TRBJ2-7, is EPEVTQTPSHQVTQMGQEVILRCVPISNHLYFYWYRQILGQKVEFLVSFYNNEISEKSEIFDDQFSVERPDGSNFTLKIRSTKLEDSAMYFCASSTQGSLYEQYFGPGTRLTVT.

As for this clone: Coverage ceases 3 residues before the CDR3 finishes, and the germline J gene fills in the end. J is TRBJ1-3 and V is TRBV2, with TRBD1 matching 9 bases. V was pared by 4 bases and J by 4 bases, with 2 bases of the junction left unmatched. The CDR3 spans 14 residues. CDR1 is SNHLY and CDR2 is FYNNEI in the germline V gene. The CDR3 bases that were read are TGTGCCAGCAGTGGGACAGGGGTCGGAAACACC. Protein sequence: CASSGTGVGNT. The CDR3, in full, reads CASSGTGVGNTIYF.

This CDR3 reads CASTRGGQETQYF. CDR3 bases read: TGTGCCAGCACCCGGGGGGGGCAAGAGACC. This chain links TRBV2 with TRBJ2-5; 8 nucleotides align to TRBD2. Read data end 3 residues before the CDR3 end; the end is taken from the germline J gene. The CDR3 sequence is 13 residues long. V dropped 7 bases and J dropped 2; count of bases not matched to a gene: 3. Germline CDR1 reads SNHLY; CDR2 reads FYNNEI.

The chain's CDR3 is CASSEADMDTEAFF. The DNA read from the CDR3 is TGTGCCAGCAGTGAAGCCGACATGGACACTGAA. The rearrangement joins TRBV2 to TRBJ1-1; D gene uncertain. Sequencing ends 3 residues short of the CDR3 end; the germline J gene provides the rest. CDR3 size: 14 residues. Germline V gene lookup returns CDR1 SNHLY and CDR2 FYNNEI. V gave up 0 bases and J gave up 3 bases, with 8 bases separating them.